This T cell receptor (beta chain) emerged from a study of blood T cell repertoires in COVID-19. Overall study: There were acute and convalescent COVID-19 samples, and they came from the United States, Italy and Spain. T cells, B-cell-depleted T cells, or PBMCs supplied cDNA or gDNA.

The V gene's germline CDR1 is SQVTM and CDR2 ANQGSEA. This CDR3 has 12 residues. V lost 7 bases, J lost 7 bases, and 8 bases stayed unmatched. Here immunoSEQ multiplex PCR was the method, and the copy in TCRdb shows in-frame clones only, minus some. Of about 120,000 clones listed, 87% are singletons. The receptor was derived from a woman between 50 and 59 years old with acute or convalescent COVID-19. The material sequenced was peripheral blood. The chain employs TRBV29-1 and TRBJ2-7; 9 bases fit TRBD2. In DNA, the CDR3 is TGCAGCGGGGTAGCGGGAGCAGGTGAGCAGTACTTC. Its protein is CSGVAGAGEQYF.